The 10 T cell receptor beta chains below all came from one sample that was sequenced in a study of type 1 regulatory T cells. TCRdb independently ran MiXCR on the reads; one entry per CDR3 protein. Among roughly 65,000 distinct CDR3 sequences listed, about 50% were seen once. No antigens are known for them. Source material: cultured non-Tr1 T cells, either the whole culture or a sorted T cell fraction (not recorded which). The receptors stem from a human donor in good health.

This clonotype was recorded a few times. This chain connects TRBV7-2 to TRBJ1-3; the match to TRBD1 covers 7 bases. Per the germline V gene, CDR1 is SGHTA and CDR2 is FQGNSA. After removal of 0 bases from V and 4 bases from J, the junction contained 6 bases not matched to a gene. This CDR3 has 16 residues. The CDR3 DNA sequence: TGTGCCAGCAGCTTAGCGGGACAGAAAACGGGAAACACCATATATTTT. It encodes CASSLAGQKTGNTIYF.

The chain employs TRBV7-9 and TRBJ1-3; 7 nucleotides line up with TRBD1. The CDR3 is made up of 14 amino acids. Looked up from germline, CDR1 is SEHNR and CDR2 is FQNEAQ (reference sequence). V shed 4 bases and J 4 bases; nucleotides not matched to a gene: 4. CDR3 region: CASSYSGGGNTIYF. The CDR3 region has the DNA TGTGCCAGCAGCTATTCAGGGGGAGGAAACACCATATATTTT.

The chain combines TRBV11-2 with TRBJ2-3; 15 bases are a match to TRBD2. The CDR3 sequence is 22 residues long. With V trimmed by 5 bases and J by 2 bases, 20 bases remained unmatched. Germline loops: CDR1 SGHAT, CDR2 FQNNGV. The CDR3 region has the DNA TGTGCCAGCAGCCCGAGGTCCATACGTGGGACTAGCGGGGGGACGGTCACAGATACGCAGTATTTT. Its translation is CASSPRSIRGTSGGTVTDTQYF.

The chain couples TRBV20-1 to TRBJ2-1, with a possible D match to TRBD2 (7 bases). CDR1 DFQATT and CDR2 SNEGSKA come from the germline V gene (reference sequence). V was shortened by 6 bases and J by 13 bases, with 19 bases between the two germline ends. This CDR3 is built from 12 residues. CDR3 amino acids: CSARTDGGPQFF. The CDR3 DNA is TGCAGTGCGCGGACGGACGGGGGGCCCCAGTTCTTC.

In its sample, this clonotype is medium-sized. J is TRBJ2-3 and V is TRBV5-4, with TRBD1 as a possible D gene (5 bases). V dropped 1 base and J dropped 3 bases, with 12 bases sitting between them. The CDR3 contains 15 residues. Per the germline V gene, CDR1 is SGHNT and CDR2 is YYREEE (reference sequence). The CDR3 coding sequence is TGTGCCAGCAGCTTGAATCCCAGGGCAACAGATACGCAGTATTTT. This sequence encodes CASSLNPRATDTQYF.

This clonotype is termed medium-sized. The rearrangement uses TRBV20-1 and TRBJ2-5, with TRBD2 matching 9 bases. Unmatched junction bases numbered 11, after V lost 6 bases and J lost 0 bases. CDR3 length equals 16 residues. CDR1 and CDR2 (germline): DFQATT, SNEGSKA (reference sequence). The CDR3 spells CSAKRLVAGDQETQYF. The CDR3 DNA is TGCAGTGCAAAAAGATTAGTAGCGGGAGACCAAGAGACCCAGTACTTC.

J is TRBJ1-1 and V is TRBV6-6, with D hard to call. V lost 2 bases and J 5 bases, leaving 12 bases between the germline ends. The germline gives CDR1 MNHNY, CDR2 SVGAGI (reference sequence). The CDR3 is 14 residues long. The CDR3 DNA reads TGTGCCAGCAGTTACCGCACGTCGGGTACTGAAGCTTTCTTT. Its protein product is CASSYRTSGTEAFF.

The chain couples TRBV20-1 to TRBJ1-2; 9 bases agree with TRBD1. CDR3 length equals 16 residues. V gave up 0 bases and J gave up 6 bases; unmatched junction bases: 11. In germline, CDR1 is DFQATT, CDR2 SNEGSKA (reference sequence). Here the CDR3 DNA reads TGCAGTGCTAGAGAAACTAGGACAGGGGTCGTCGATGGCTACACCTTC. Protein: CSARETRTGVVDGYTF.

This chain joins TRBV2 and TRBJ2-1, with a tentative D call TRBD2 (7 bases). V lost 2 bases, J lost 0 bases, and 20 bases lay in between. CDR1 and CDR2 from the germline V gene are SNHLY and FYNNEI. The CDR3 runs 19 residues. CDR3 DNA sequence: TGTGCCAGCAGTGAATTTCTCTTGGGGGGGCCAAGCTCCTACAATGAGCAGTTCTTC. Its protein product is CASSEFLLGGPSSYNEQFF.

The chain is built from TRBV3-1 and TRBJ2-1; possibly TRBD2 for D (5 bases). This CDR3 is built from 14 residues. V gave up 0 bases and J gave up 7 bases, with 10 bases separating them. In germline, CDR1 is LGHDT, CDR2 YNNKEL (reference sequence). CDR3 region: CASSQEAIANEQFF. The CDR3 nucleotides read TGTGCCAGCAGCCAAGAAGCGATAGCGAATGAGCAGTTCTTC.